This TCR beta chain was documented in a study of Graves' ophthalmopathy and Graves' hyperthyroidism. Study-wide background: Absence of ophthalmopathy within 18 months of follow-up defined stable hyperthyroidism. Study-wide findings and caveats: Sensitivity of around 67% and specificity of less than 85% were achieved by the model that predicted ophthalmopathy progression.

In the case of this clonotype: Its target is unknown. The CDR3 does not end in the conserved phenylalanine or tryptophan, so this is likely a read error. The limits of the CDR3 on the DNA are not certain, so only TCRdb's listed CDR3 is given.

RNA transcripts were the template, and TCR beta CDR3 regions were amplified from them. A first-round RT-PCR used HTBI primers, followed by a second-round multiplex PCR. TCRdb fed the multiplex PCR reads into MiXCR, producing one record per CDR3 protein. Of 500,000 to 600,000 distinct CDR3 sequences in the sample, less than 45% are singletons; the top ten hold 3.5% to 4.5%. The length of the CDR3 is 11 amino acids, counting both ends. The germline V gene encodes CDR1 LNHNV and CDR2 YYDKDF (reference sequence). This clonotype was obtained from an adult man with Graves' hyperthyroidism. Sample: peripheral blood or thyroid tissue (not recorded which). The chain links TRBV15 to TRBJ2-5; the DNA was not compared with TRBD2, the D call given in the table. Here the CDR3 reads CATSSSGSLDT.